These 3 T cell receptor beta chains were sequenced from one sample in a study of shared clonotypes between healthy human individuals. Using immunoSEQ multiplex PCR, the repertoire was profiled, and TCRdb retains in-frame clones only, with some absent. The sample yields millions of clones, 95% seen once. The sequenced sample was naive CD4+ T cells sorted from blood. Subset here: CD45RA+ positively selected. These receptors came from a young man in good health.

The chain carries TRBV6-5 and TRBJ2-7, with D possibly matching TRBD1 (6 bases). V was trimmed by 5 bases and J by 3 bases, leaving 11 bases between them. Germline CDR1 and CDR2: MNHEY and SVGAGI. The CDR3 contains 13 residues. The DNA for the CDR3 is TGTGCCAGCAGTAGGGACAAGAACTACGAGCAGTACTTC. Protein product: CASSRDKNYEQYF.

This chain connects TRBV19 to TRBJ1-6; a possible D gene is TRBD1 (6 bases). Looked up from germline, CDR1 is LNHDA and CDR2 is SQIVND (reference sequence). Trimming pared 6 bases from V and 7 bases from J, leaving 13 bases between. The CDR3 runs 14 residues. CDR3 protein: CASRDGRGNSPLHF. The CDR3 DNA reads TGTGCCAGTAGAGACGGCAGGGGCAATTCACCCCTCCACTTT.

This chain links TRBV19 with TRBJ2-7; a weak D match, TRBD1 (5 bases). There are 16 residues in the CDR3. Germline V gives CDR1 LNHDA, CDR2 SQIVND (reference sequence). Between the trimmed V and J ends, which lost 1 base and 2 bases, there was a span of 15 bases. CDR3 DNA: TGTGCCAGTAGTATAGGTTGGCGTCCGGACACCTACGAGCAGTACTTC. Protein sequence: CASSIGWRPDTYEQYF.